A single sample is the source of the 8 T cell receptor beta chains below, sequenced in a study of TIL therapy for anti-PD-1-resistant metastatic lung cancer. Sequencing used immunoSEQ v3. Here immunoSEQ multiplex PCR was the method, and the copy in TCRdb shows in-frame clones only, minus some. The data hold tens of thousands of clones, with 79% observed a single time. As for time point: pre-treatment sample, taken before nivolumab and TIL therapy. This material consisted of blood, taken at baseline. These receptors all come from a man between 65 and 85 years old with non-small cell lung cancer.

The table lists this clone with a count of one. The chain employs TRBV5-1 and TRBJ2-6, with D maybe TRBD1 (5 bases). This CDR3 contains 15 residues. Trimming took off 6 bases at V and 4 bases at J, with 14 bases between the two ends. Germline CDR1 is SGHRS and CDR2 is YFSETQ. The CDR3 nucleotides are TGCGCCAGCATTCAGGGATTAGGAGGGGCCAACGTCCTGACTTTC. It translates to CASIQGLGGANVLTF.

The V gene is TRBV10-1, the J gene TRBJ2-2; D is possibly TRBD1 (7 bases). V lost 2 bases and J 5 bases, leaving 18 bases between the germline ends. In germline, CDR1 is WNHNN, CDR2 SYGVQD (reference sequence). The CDR3 spans 17 residues. Written as DNA, the CDR3 is TGCGCCAGCAGTGAGGCAGGGGGACGCGGGACGACCGGGGAGCTGTTTTTT. Protein product: CASSEAGGRGTTGELFF.

This rearrangement joins TRBV11-2 to TRBJ2-1; 9 bases agree with TRBD2. The CDR3 loop spans 15 amino acids. From germline, CDR1 is SGHAT and CDR2 FQNNGV. The ends lost 6 bases at V and 12 bases at J; junction bases unmatched: 15. CDR3 residues: CASRTWREGHSRQFF. The DNA for the CDR3 is TGTGCCAGCAGAACCTGGCGGGAGGGCCACTCACGGCAGTTCTTC.

The V gene is TRBV6-1, the J gene TRBJ1-4; D possibly corresponds to TRBD1 (6 bases). V lost 7 bases, J lost 8 bases, and 14 bases lay in between. CDR3 length: 13 amino acids. The germline V gene has CDR1 MNHNS and CDR2 SASEGT. CDR3 residues: CASNRKGGEKLFF. In DNA form, the CDR3 reads TGTGCCAGCAATAGGAAGGGGGGAGAAAAACTGTTTTTT.

This rearrangement joins TRBV14 to TRBJ1-3; perhaps TRBD1 as D (6 bases). Germline V gives CDR1 SGHDN, CDR2 FVKESK. CDR3 length: 15 residues. Trimming cost V 4 bases and J 0 bases, with 10 bases left between them. CDR3 in DNA: TGTGCCAGCAGCCGAAGACAGGACTCTGGAAACACCATATATTTT. Protein sequence: CASSRRQDSGNTIYF.

The rearrangement uses TRBV2 and TRBJ2-3, with D perhaps TRBD2 (5 bases). Trimming removed 10 bases from V and 2 bases from J, with 19 bases in between. There are 15 residues in the CDR3. The V gene's germline CDR1 is SNHLY and CDR2 FYNNEI. CDR3 bases: TGTGCCACCACCATTCGGGGTGACCTCACAGATACGCAGTATTTT. It encodes CATTIRGDLTDTQYF.

This chain joins TRBV29-1 and TRBJ2-7; D ambiguous. The germline V gene has CDR1 SQVTM and CDR2 ANQGSEA. The CDR3 is 13 amino acids. V gave up 4 bases and J gave up 1 base, with 11 bases separating them. CDR3 protein: CSVGGLQSYEQYF. CDR3 coding DNA: TGCAGCGTTGGGGGTCTTCAATCCTACGAGCAGTACTTC.

The chain carries TRBV7-3 and TRBJ2-3; D is ambiguous. Looked up from germline, CDR1 is SGHTA and CDR2 is FQGTGA. The V and J ends lost 3 bases and 6 bases respectively, with 16 bases between them. This CDR3 contains 15 residues. The CDR3 here is CASSFSPYKLDTQYF. In DNA, the CDR3 is TGTGCCAGCAGCTTCAGCCCGTATAAACTGGATACGCAGTATTTT.